This TCR beta chain comes out of a study of T cell responses to AZD1222 COVID-19 vaccine. Study conclusions and caveats: Most donors were white British, females outnumbered males, and clonal diversity was possibly underestimated. With two AZD1222 doses given, Spike-specific TCR breadth and depth both rose. The repertoires were collected only after the peak T cell response.

The CDR3 consists of 13 residues. The trim removed 4 bases at V and 2 bases at J, leaving 2 bases unmatched. Germline loops: CDR1 SGHKS, CDR2 YYEKEE (reference sequence). The protocol was immunoSEQ multiplex PCR, while the TCRdb copy is restricted to in-frame clones and leaves out a portion. The table lists 75,000 to 95,000 clones, around 83% of them singletons, with about 13% in the top ten. Concerning this clone itself: The antigen is undetermined.

The clonotype originates from an adult in good health. V usage is TRBV5-5 and J usage is TRBJ2-7; 8 bases match TRBD1. This material consisted of peripheral blood, taken on day 0 of AZD1222 vaccination. This chain's CDR3 is CASSRQGTYEQYF. The CDR3 nucleotides read TGTGCCAGCAGCCGACAGGGGACCTACGAGCAGTACTTC.